This T cell receptor beta chain was captured by sequencing in a study of shared clonotypes between healthy human individuals. Libraries were prepared by immunoSEQ multiplex PCR; TCRdb keeps only in-frame clonotypes and omits some of them. The sample has about 490,000 clones; approximately 81% are singletons. The germline CDR1 and CDR2 sequences are LNHDA and SQIVND (reference sequence). The CDR3 has 14 residues. Trimming shortened V by 6 bases and J by 13 bases, and 22 bases separated the two germline ends. Free of recent acute infections or vaccinations, the donors were healthy HIV-negative adults. Sequencing input: PBMCs. This receptor was obtained from a woman aged 40 to 55 in good health. Some clones in this sample may be carry-over from other donors' samples. The chain uses TRBV19 and TRBJ1-5; D gene unclear. CDR3 in amino acids: CASRKPGLGNTQHF. In DNA form, the CDR3 reads TGTGCCAGTAGAAAACCGGGTTTAGGGAATACTCAGCATTTT.